Listed here is a single T cell receptor (beta chain). This sample's TCRbeta library carried unique molecular identifier barcodes. Each CDR3 protein gets one entry after TCRdb re-called the PCR reads with MiXCR. The sample has 450,000 to 600,000 distinct CDR3 sequences; roughly 18% are singletons. This specimen comes from a study of T-cell reconstitution after alpha-beta-depleted transplantation in children. CDR1 is SQVTM and CDR2 is ANQGSEA in the germline V gene. After removal of 6 bases from V and 5 bases from J, the junction contained 9 bases not matched to a gene. This CDR3 is 13 amino acids long.

This rearrangement joins TRBV29-1 to TRBJ1-2; 7 bases agree with TRBD1. The sample was PBMCs from the stem cell graft donor, taken from the stem cell graft. The TCR originated in a human donor who donated a stem cell graft to a child with acute lymphoblastic leukemia. The CDR3 is CSVGTVEWYGYTF. The CDR3 region has the DNA TGCAGCGTCGGGACAGTAGAGTGGTATGGCTACACCTTC.